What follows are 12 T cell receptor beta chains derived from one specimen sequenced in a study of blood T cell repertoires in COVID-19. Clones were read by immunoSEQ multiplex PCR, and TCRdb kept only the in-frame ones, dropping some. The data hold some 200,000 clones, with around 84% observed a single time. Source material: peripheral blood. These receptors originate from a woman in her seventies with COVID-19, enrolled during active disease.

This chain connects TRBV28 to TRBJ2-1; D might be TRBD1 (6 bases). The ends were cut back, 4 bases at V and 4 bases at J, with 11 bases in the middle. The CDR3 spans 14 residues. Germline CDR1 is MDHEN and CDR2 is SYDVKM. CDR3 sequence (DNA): TGTGCCAGCAGTTACCCGGGACAATACAATGAGCAGTTCTTC. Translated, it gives CASSYPGQYNEQFF.

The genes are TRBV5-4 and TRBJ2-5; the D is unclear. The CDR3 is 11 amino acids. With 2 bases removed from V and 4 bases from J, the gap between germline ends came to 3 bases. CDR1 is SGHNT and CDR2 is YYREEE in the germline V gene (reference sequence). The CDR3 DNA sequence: TGTGCCAGCAGCTTCTCAGAGACCCAGTACTTC. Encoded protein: CASSFSETQYF.

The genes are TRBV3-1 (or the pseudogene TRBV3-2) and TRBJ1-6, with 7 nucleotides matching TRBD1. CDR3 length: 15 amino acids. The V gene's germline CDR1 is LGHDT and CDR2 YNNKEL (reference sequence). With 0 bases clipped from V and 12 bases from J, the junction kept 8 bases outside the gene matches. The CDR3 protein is CASSQEGTVTLPLHF. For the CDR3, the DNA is TGTGCCAGCAGCCAAGAAGGGACAGTTACATTACCCCTCCACTTT.

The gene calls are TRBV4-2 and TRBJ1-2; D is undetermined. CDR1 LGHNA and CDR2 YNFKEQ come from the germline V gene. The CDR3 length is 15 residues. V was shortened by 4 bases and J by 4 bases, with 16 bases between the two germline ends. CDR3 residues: CASSPPEGRSYGYTF. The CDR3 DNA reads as TGTGCCAGCAGCCCCCCGGAAGGGAGGTCCTATGGCTACACCTTC.

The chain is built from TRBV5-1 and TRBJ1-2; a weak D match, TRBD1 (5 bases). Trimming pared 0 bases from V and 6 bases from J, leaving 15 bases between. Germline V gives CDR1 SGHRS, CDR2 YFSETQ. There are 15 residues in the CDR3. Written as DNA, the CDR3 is TGCGCCAGCAGCTTGGATTCCGCGGGGCGGGATGGCTACACCTTC. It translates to CASSLDSAGRDGYTF.

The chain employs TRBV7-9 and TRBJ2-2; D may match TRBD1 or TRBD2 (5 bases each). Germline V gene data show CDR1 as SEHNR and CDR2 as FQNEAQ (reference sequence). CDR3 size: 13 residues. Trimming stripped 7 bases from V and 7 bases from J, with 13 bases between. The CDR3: CASTLGEFGELFF. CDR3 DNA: TGTGCCAGCACCTTGGGGGAGTTCGGGGAGCTGTTTTTT.

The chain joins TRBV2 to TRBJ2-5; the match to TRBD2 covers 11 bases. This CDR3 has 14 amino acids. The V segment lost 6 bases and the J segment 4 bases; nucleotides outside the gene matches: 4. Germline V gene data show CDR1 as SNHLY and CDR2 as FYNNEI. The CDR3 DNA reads TGTGCCAGCAGGTGGCTAGCGGGGGGAGAGACCCAGTACTTC. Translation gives CASRWLAGGETQYF.

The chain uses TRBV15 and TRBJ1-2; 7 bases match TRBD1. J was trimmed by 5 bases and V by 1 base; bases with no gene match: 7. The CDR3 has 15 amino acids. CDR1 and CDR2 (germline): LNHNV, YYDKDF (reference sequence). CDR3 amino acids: CATSRGTGESYGYTF. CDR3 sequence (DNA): TGTGCCACCAGCAGAGGAACAGGGGAATCTTATGGCTACACCTTC.

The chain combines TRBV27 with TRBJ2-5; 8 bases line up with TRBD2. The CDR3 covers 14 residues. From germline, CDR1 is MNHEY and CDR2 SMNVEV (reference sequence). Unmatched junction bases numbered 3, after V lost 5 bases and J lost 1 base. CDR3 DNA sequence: TGTGCCAGCAGTGAACTAGCGGTCCAAGAGACCCAGTACTTC. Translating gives CASSELAVQETQYF.

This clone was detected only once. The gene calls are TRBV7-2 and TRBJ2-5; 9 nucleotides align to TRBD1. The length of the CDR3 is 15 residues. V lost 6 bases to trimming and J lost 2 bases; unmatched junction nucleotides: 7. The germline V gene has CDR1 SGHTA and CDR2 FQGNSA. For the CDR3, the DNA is TGTGCCAGCAGACAACCCGGGACAGGGCAAGAGACCCAGTACTTC. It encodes CASRQPGTGQETQYF.

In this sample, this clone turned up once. As DNA, the CDR3 is TGTGCCAGCAGCGCCCCAGGGAATCTGGAGACCCAGTACTTC. Residues: CASSAPGNLETQYF. This chain links TRBV7-2 with TRBJ2-5; tentative D call: TRBD1 (5 bases). Germline V gene lookup returns CDR1 SGHTA and CDR2 FQGNSA. Trimming took 5 bases from V and 5 from J, leaving 15 bases between them. The CDR3 has 14 amino acids.

The CDR3 DNA reads as TGCGCCAGCAGTGATCCTTTGGGACTTCGCAGCTCCTACAATGAGCAGTTCTTC. Translating gives CASSDPLGLRSSYNEQFF. The chain links TRBV10-2 to TRBJ2-1, with D perhaps TRBD2 (6 bases). The CDR3 runs to 18 residues. Trimming left V 3 bases short and J 0 bases short, with 18 bases between. Germline assignment: CDR1 WSHSY and CDR2 SAAADI.